Listed below are T cell receptor beta chains from one sample, sequenced in a study of early stage breast cancer tumors. Profiled with immunoSEQ multiplex PCR; TCRdb holds only in-frame clones, not every one. Of under 75,000 clones detected, about 83% appear once; the ten largest clones hold less than 4%. The specimen was blood. All receptors derive from a person younger than 45 with breast cancer. Both conserved end residues are part of each CDR3. D genes are given only for firm matches. The size entry is marked missing in some rows and otherwise reads once, few, many or a size class.

V gene: TRBV18
J gene: TRBJ2-6
clone size: .
D gene: TRBD1
CDR3 protein: CASSPILGTGAGANVLTF
CDR3 DNA: TGTGCCAGCTCACCCATACTCGGGACAGGGGCAGGGGCCAACGTCCTGACTTTC

V gene: TRBV4-2
J gene: TRBJ1-1
clone size: .
D gene: .
CDR3 protein: CASSHTLMGRRNTEAFF
CDR3 DNA: TGTGCCAGCAGCCATACCCTGATGGGACGTCGGAACACTGAAGCTTTCTTT

V gene: TRBV10-3
J gene: TRBJ1-1
clone size: .
D gene: .
CDR3 protein: CAISPAGGSEAFF
CDR3 DNA: TGTGCCATCAGCCCAGCGGGCGGTTCTGAAGCTTTCTTT

V gene: TRBV4-1
J gene: TRBJ2-7
clone size: .
D gene: .
CDR3 protein: CASSRPGLAYEQYF
CDR3 DNA: TGCGCCAGCAGCAGACCGGGACTTGCCTACGAGCAGTACTTC

V gene: TRBV4-1
J gene: TRBJ1-2
clone size: .
D gene: .
CDR3 protein: CASSQDLGWGYTF
CDR3 DNA: TGCGCCAGCAGCCAAGACCTGGGTTGGGGCTACACCTTC

V gene: TRBV7-9
J gene: TRBJ2-1
clone size: .
D gene: TRBD2
CDR3 protein: CASSKPSAGGPQEQFF
CDR3 DNA: TGTGCCAGCAGCAAACCTTCTGCGGGAGGTCCCCAAGAGCAGTTCTTC

V gene: TRBV5-1
J gene: TRBJ2-5
clone size: once
D gene: .
CDR3 protein: CASSLVVQETQYF
CDR3 DNA: TGCGCCAGCAGCTTGGTAGTCCAAGAGACCCAGTACTTC

V gene: TRBV7-3
J gene: TRBJ2-3
clone size: .
D gene: TRBD2
CDR3 protein: CASSGAGEGTDTQYF
CDR3 DNA: TGTGCCAGCAGCGGAGCGGGGGAGGGGACAGATACGCAGTATTTT

V gene: TRBV29-1
J gene: TRBJ2-1
clone size: few
D gene: .
CDR3 protein: CSYSLGTNEQFF
CDR3 DNA: TGCAGCTACTCACTAGGAACGAATGAGCAGTTCTTC

V gene: TRBV6-5
J gene: TRBJ2-2
clone size: .
D gene: TRBD1
CDR3 protein: CASSPGTETGELFF
CDR3 DNA: TGTGCCAGCAGCCCCGGGACAGAAACCGGGGAGCTGTTTTTT

V gene: TRBV9
J gene: TRBJ2-1
clone size: .
D gene: .
CDR3 protein: CASSVTPNSYNEQFF
CDR3 DNA: TGTGCCAGCAGCGTAACGCCAAATTCCTACAATGAGCAGTTCTTC

V gene: TRBV30
J gene: TRBJ1-2
clone size: .
D gene: .
CDR3 protein: CAWSSGRGFYGYTF
CDR3 DNA: TGTGCCTGGAGTTCCGGGCGCGGGTTCTATGGCTACACCTTC

V gene: TRBV5-1
J gene: TRBJ2-7
clone size: .
D gene: .
CDR3 protein: CASSSDRVKYYEQYF
CDR3 DNA: TGCGCCAGCAGCTCCGACCGAGTTAAATACTACGAGCAGTACTTC

V gene: TRBV9
J gene: TRBJ1-6
clone size: .
D gene: .
CDR3 protein: CASSVEGKYNSPLHF
CDR3 DNA: TGTGCCAGCAGCGTGGAGGGAAAGTATAATTCACCCCTCCACTTT

V gene: TRBV18
J gene: TRBJ1-2
clone size: .
D gene: .
CDR3 protein: CASSPRQGEGYTF
CDR3 DNA: TGTGCCAGCTCACCAAGGCAGGGAGAGGGCTACACCTTC

V gene: TRBV6-6
J gene: TRBJ1-2
clone size: .
D gene: .
CDR3 protein: CASSLNTAYGYTF
CDR3 DNA: TGTGCCAGCAGTCTTAACACAGCTTATGGCTACACCTTC

V gene: TRBV11-3
J gene: TRBJ2-7
clone size: .
D gene: .
CDR3 protein: CASSQGMGAEQYF
CDR3 DNA: TGTGCCAGCAGCCAAGGGATGGGGGCCGAGCAGTACTTC

V gene: TRBV4-1
J gene: TRBJ2-7
clone size: .
D gene: .
CDR3 protein: CASSQVPQVSSYEQYF
CDR3 DNA: TGCGCCAGCAGCCAAGTCCCCCAGGTGAGCTCCTACGAGCAGTACTTC

V gene: TRBV27
J gene: TRBJ2-7
clone size: .
D gene: .
CDR3 protein: CASSSIDQGRVSYEQYF
CDR3 DNA: TGTGCCAGCAGTTCAATTGACCAGGGTAGGGTTTCCTACGAGCAGTACTTC

V gene: TRBV7-9
J gene: TRBJ1-5
clone size: .
D gene: .
CDR3 protein: CASSGGNQPQHF
CDR3 DNA: TGTGCCAGCAGCGGGGGCAATCAGCCCCAGCATTTT

V gene: TRBV6-5
J gene: TRBJ2-5
clone size: .
D gene: .
CDR3 protein: CASRPGPRRETQYF
CDR3 DNA: TGTGCCAGCAGGCCGGGCCCCAGGAGAGAGACCCAGTACTTC

V gene: TRBV5-1
J gene: TRBJ2-7
clone size: .
D gene: TRBD2
CDR3 protein: CASQIAGGTYEQYF
CDR3 DNA: TGCGCCAGTCAGATAGCGGGAGGGACCTACGAGCAGTACTTC

V gene: TRBV5-1
J gene: TRBJ1-2
clone size: once
D gene: .
CDR3 protein: CASSTGLLGANYGYTF
CDR3 DNA: TGCGCCAGCAGCACAGGCCTTTTGGGGGCTAACTATGGCTACACCTTC

V gene: TRBV7-9
J gene: TRBJ1-4
clone size: .
D gene: .
CDR3 protein: CASSPSLQGRFWKLFF
CDR3 DNA: TGTGCCAGCAGCCCTAGTCTACAGGGACGGTTTTGGAAACTGTTTTTT

V gene: TRBV7-3
J gene: TRBJ2-7
clone size: .
D gene: .
CDR3 protein: CASSLARSYEQYF
CDR3 DNA: TGTGCCAGCAGCTTGGCTAGGTCCTACGAGCAGTACTTC

V gene: TRBV13
J gene: TRBJ2-1
clone size: .
D gene: TRBD2
CDR3 protein: CASSLGGGFSYNEQFF
CDR3 DNA: TGTGCCAGCAGCTTGGGGGGAGGGTTCTCCTACAATGAGCAGTTCTTC

V gene: TRBV9
J gene: TRBJ1-1
clone size: .
D gene: .
CDR3 protein: CASSVALNTEAFF
CDR3 DNA: TGTGCCAGCAGCGTGGCTCTGAACACTGAAGCTTTCTTT

V gene: TRBV5-4
J gene: TRBJ2-1
clone size: once
D gene: TRBD2
CDR3 protein: CASSLSRGRTSGRGDSFF
CDR3 DNA: TGTGCCAGCAGCTTATCCAGGGGTAGGACTAGCGGGAGGGGGGATTCGTTCTTC

V gene: TRBV5-6
J gene: TRBJ2-5
clone size: .
D gene: .
CDR3 protein: CASSLNLVGVVLETQYF
CDR3 DNA: TGTGCCAGCAGCTTGAATTTGGTGGGAGTCGTATTGGAGACCCAGTACTTC

V gene: TRBV4-2
J gene: TRBJ2-4
clone size: .
D gene: TRBD2
CDR3 protein: CASSQAGTSGIAKNIQYF
CDR3 DNA: TGTGCCAGCAGCCAAGCAGGGACTAGCGGGATTGCCAAAAACATTCAGTACTTC

V gene: TRBV7-6
J gene: TRBJ2-1
clone size: .
D gene: TRBD2
CDR3 protein: CASSRSGRRYNEQFF
CDR3 DNA: TGTGCCAGCAGCCGTAGCGGGAGGAGGTACAATGAGCAGTTCTTC

V gene: TRBV9
J gene: TRBJ2-1
clone size: .
D gene: .
CDR3 protein: CASSVAGTGSYNEQFF
CDR3 DNA: TGTGCCAGCAGCGTGGCCGGGACTGGCTCCTACAATGAGCAGTTCTTC

V gene: TRBV18
J gene: TRBJ2-7
clone size: .
D gene: TRBD1
CDR3 protein: CASSPPPAGGLGAYEQYF
CDR3 DNA: TGTGCCAGCTCACCCCCACCGGCAGGGGGCTTAGGGGCCTACGAGCAGTACTTC

V gene: TRBV28
J gene: TRBJ2-7
clone size: .
D gene: TRBD2
CDR3 protein: CASSLIEREGYEQYF
CDR3 DNA: TGTGCCAGCAGTTTAATAGAGCGGGAGGGGTACGAGCAGTACTTC

V gene: TRBV5-1
J gene: TRBJ1-3
clone size: .
D gene: .
CDR3 protein: CASSETSFRRNTIYF
CDR3 DNA: TGCGCCAGCAGCGAGACGTCCTTTCGCAGAAACACCATATATTTT

V gene: TRBV12-5
J gene: TRBJ1-1
clone size: .
D gene: TRBD1
CDR3 protein: CASGLVLFRQGEAFF
CDR3 DNA: TGTGCTAGTGGTTTGGTACTGTTTCGACAGGGTGAAGCTTTCTTT

V gene: TRBV5-1
J gene: TRBJ2-7
clone size: .
D gene: TRBD2
CDR3 protein: CASSLPGRRYGDEQYF
CDR3 DNA: TGCGCCAGCAGCTTACCCGGGAGGCGCTACGGAGACGAGCAGTACTTC